A selection of T cell receptor beta chains follows, all from one sample in a study of blood T cell repertoires in COVID-19. The data were produced by immunoSEQ multiplex PCR, yet TCRdb's version contains in-frame clones alone and is incomplete. The data show 240,000 or so clones, 75% to 90% seen once. The specimen was peripheral blood. The receptors here all came from a man aged 55 to 69 who had recovered from COVID-19. Both conserved end residues are part of each CDR3. D genes are given only for firm matches. Clone size is stated in some rows and not others, as once, few, many or a class when expanded.

j_gene | d_gene | abundance | v_gene | len | CDR3nt | CDR3aa
TRBJ2-2 | . | . | TRBV11-3 | 17 | TGTGCCAGCAGCTTAGATCAGCAGGGGAGAAACACCGGGGAGCTGTTTTTT | CASSLDQQGRNTGELFF
TRBJ1-5 | . | few | TRBV7-8 | 17 | TGTGCCAGCAGCTACGGGTCGGGTGTGTATAGCAATCAGCCCCAGCATTTT | CASSYGSGVYSNQPQHF
TRBJ1-1 | . | . | TRBV5-1 | 14 | TGCGCCAGCAGCTTGTACGGAGAAAACACTGAAGCTTTCTTT | CASSLYGENTEAFF
TRBJ1-5 | TRBD1 | many | TRBV6-1 | 17 | TGTGCCAGCAGTGAATACGACGGGGGACAGATCAATCAGCCCCAGCATTTT | CASSEYDGGQINQPQHF
TRBJ2-5 | TRBD2 | . | TRBV5-1 | 15 | TGCGCCAGCAGCTTTAGCGGGGGTTACCAAGAGACCCAGTACTTC | CASSFSGGYQETQYF
TRBJ1-4 | . | once | TRBV6-6 | 13 | TGTGCCAGCAGCCAGGGACTTAATGAAAAACTGTTTTTT | CASSQGLNEKLFF
TRBJ1-6 | . | . | TRBV7-9 | 15 | TGTGCCAGCAGCGAAGGGAGGGTTTGGGGTTCACCCCTCCACTTT | CASSEGRVWGSPLHF
TRBJ2-5 | TRBD1 | . | TRBV9 | 14 | TGTGCCAGCAGGGACGAGGGGGCTGGGGAGACCCAGTACTTC | CASRDEGAGETQYF
TRBJ1-1 | . | . | TRBV24-1 | 13 | TGTGCCACCAGTGACGGACACAGGGCTGAAGCTTTCTTT | CATSDGHRAEAFF
TRBJ2-3 | TRBD2 | . | TRBV7-9 | 15 | TGTGCCAGCAGCGCCGGGGAGGGGAAGACAGATACGCAGTATTTT | CASSAGEGKTDTQYF
TRBJ2-7 | TRBD1 | once | TRBV19 | 15 | TGTGCCAGTAGTGAAGGACAGGGGGGCCTCTACGAGCAGTACTTC | CASSEGQGGLYEQYF
TRBJ1-2 | . | once | TRBV5-4 | 15 | TGTGCCAGCAGCCCCTTGGGGGGTCCTAACTATGGCTACACCTTC | CASSPLGGPNYGYTF
TRBJ1-2 | . | . | TRBV4-1 | 14 | TGCGCCAGCAGCCAAGGTGGCGGTCCCTATGGCTACACCTTC | CASSQGGGPYGYTF
TRBJ1-5 | . | . | TRBV6-5 | 15 | TGTGCCAGCAGTTCTCGAGGGGGACGCAATCAGCCCCAGCATTTT | CASSSRGGRNQPQHF
TRBJ1-5 | . | . | TRBV7-6 | 16 | TGTGCCCCTCCAGGGCCTTCCCCGTATAGCAATCAGCCCCAGCATTTT | CAPPGPSPYSNQPQHF
TRBJ2-3 | . | . | TRBV7-8 | 13 | TGTGCCAGCAGCTTAGTCCCCGGAGATACGCAGTATTTT | CASSLVPGDTQYF
TRBJ1-2 | . | . | TRBV5-5 | 14 | TGTGCCAGCAGCTTCACTCCGGAGGGCTATGGCTACACCTTC | CASSFTPEGYGYTF
TRBJ2-7 | . | once | TRBV7-6 | 13 | TGTGCCAGCAGCTTCGGGGAAGGGTACGAGCAGTACTTC | CASSFGEGYEQYF
TRBJ1-1 | . | . | TRBV2 | 13 | TGTGCCAGCACCGGACATCTTGGCACTGAAGCTTTCTTT | CASTGHLGTEAFF
TRBJ1-4 | TRBD1 | . | TRBV12-5 | 19 | TGTGCTAGTGGTTTAAGCAGACAGGGGTGGCAGGAAACTAATGAAAAACTGTTTTTT | CASGLSRQGWQETNEKLFF
TRBJ1-3 | . | . | TRBV29-1 | 14 | TGCAGCGTTTCGGCAGGCGACTCTGGAAACACCATATATTTT | CSVSAGDSGNTIYF
TRBJ2-7 | . | once | TRBV2 | 13 | TGTGCCAGCAGTGAAGGAGAGTGGTACGAGCAGTACTTC | CASSEGEWYEQYF
TRBJ2-5 | . | few | TRBV5-1 | 14 | TGCGCCAGCAGCTCCCAGGGGCCCGGAGAGACCCAGTACTTC | CASSSQGPGETQYF
TRBJ2-1 | TRBD2 | once | TRBV3-1/TRBV3-2 | 14 | TGTGCCAGCAGCCAAACACGGGGGGGCAATGAGCAGTTCTTC | CASSQTRGGNEQFF
TRBJ1-3 | TRBD1 | . | TRBV5-4 | 14 | TGTGCCAGCAGCTGGACAGGGGGTGGAAACACCATATATTTT | CASSWTGGGNTIYF
TRBJ2-4 | . | once | TRBV19 | 14 | TGTGCCAGTCGAGAGGGGGTAGCCAAAAACATTCAGTACTTC | CASREGVAKNIQYF
TRBJ2-3 | . | . | TRBV11-2 | 13 | TGTGCCAGCAGCCCAGCGGGTGGTCGTACGCAGTATTTT | CASSPAGGRTQYF
TRBJ2-2 | TRBD1 | . | TRBV7-8 | 14 | TGTGCCAGCAGTTATCAGGGGGCTTCCGGGGAGCTGTTTTTT | CASSYQGASGELFF